This T cell receptor (beta chain) was documented in a study of blood T cell repertoires in COVID-19. As for the study in general: Samples taken during acute and convalescent COVID-19 were collected in the United States, Italy and Spain.

Recruits, aged roughly 18 to 90 years, lived in 24 US areas. Grouping used clinical history reported by participants in a survey and questionnaire. Looked up from germline, CDR1 is SNHLY and CDR2 is FYNNEI. This CDR3 is built from 14 residues. V lost 2 bases and J 3 bases, leaving 11 bases between the germline ends. In the original workflow: Reference gene primer amplification gave nucleated cell count estimates. Using immunoSEQ multiplex PCR, the repertoire was profiled, and TCRdb retains in-frame clones only, with some absent. V, J and clone size reflect that table, while D and trimming were determined from the DNA. The sample lists approximately 300,000 clones, approximately 91% occurring once. A single count supports this clone.

Sequenced material: PBMCs or T cells enriched from blood (not recorded which). This sequence originates from a woman aged 25 to 39 who had been exposed to COVID-19. The chain combines TRBV2 with TRBJ2-7, with D maybe TRBD1 (5 bases). The CDR3 protein is CASSERTDSYEQYF. The CDR3 DNA is TGTGCCAGCAGTGAACGAACAGACAGCTACGAGCAGTACTTC.